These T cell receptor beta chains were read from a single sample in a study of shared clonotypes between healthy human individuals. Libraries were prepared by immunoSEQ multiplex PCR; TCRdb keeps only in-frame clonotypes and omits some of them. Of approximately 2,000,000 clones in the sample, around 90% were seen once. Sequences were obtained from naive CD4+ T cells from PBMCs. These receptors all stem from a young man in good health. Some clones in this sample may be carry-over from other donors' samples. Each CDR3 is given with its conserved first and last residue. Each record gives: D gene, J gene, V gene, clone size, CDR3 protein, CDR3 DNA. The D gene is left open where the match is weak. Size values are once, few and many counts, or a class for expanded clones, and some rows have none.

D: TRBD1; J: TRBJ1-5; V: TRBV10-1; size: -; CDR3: CASRLGTETSVGNQPQHF; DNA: TGCGCCAGCAGACTAGGGACAGAAACCAGCGTCGGCAATCAGCCCCAGCATTTT
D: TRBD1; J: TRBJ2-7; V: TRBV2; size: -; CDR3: CASTLQGNSYEQYF; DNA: TGTGCCAGCACCCTACAGGGGAACTCCTACGAGCAGTACTTC
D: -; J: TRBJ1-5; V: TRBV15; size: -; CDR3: CATRAGQSNQPQHF; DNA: TGTGCCACCAGGGCGGGGCAGAGCAATCAGCCCCAGCATTTT
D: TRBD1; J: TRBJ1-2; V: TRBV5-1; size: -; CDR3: CASSFGGGLNYGYTF; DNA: TGCGCCAGCAGCTTTGGAGGGGGCCTTAACTATGGCTACACCTTC
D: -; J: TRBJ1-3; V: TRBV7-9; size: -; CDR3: CASSAPGAASYRYF; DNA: TGTGCCAGCAGCGCGCCGGGAGCCGCATCCTACCGGTATTTT
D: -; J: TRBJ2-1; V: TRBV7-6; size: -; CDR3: CASNNRGAGYNEQFF; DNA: TGTGCCAGCAACAACCGTGGGGCAGGATACAATGAGCAGTTCTTC
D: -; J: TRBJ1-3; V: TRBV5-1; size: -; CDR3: CASSFASSGNTIYF; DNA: TGCGCCAGCAGCTTTGCAAGCTCTGGAAACACCATATATTTT
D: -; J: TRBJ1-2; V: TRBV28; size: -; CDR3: CASSPGGVSGKYGYTF; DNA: TGTGCCAGCAGCCCCGGGGGAGTGTCAGGCAAATATGGCTACACCTTC
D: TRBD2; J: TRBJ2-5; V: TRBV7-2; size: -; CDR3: CASSLMASGGEAQYF; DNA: TGTGCCAGCAGCTTAATGGCTAGCGGTGGGGAGGCCCAGTACTTC
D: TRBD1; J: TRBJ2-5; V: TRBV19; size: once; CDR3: CASSKRQGIETQYF; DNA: TGTGCCAGTAGTAAGAGACAGGGAATTGAGACCCAGTACTTC
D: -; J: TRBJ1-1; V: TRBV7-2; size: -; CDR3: CASSPPSYTEAFF; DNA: TGTGCCAGCAGCCCGCCTTCGTACACTGAAGCTTTCTTT
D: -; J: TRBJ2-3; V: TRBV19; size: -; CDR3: CASSIADSTDTQYF; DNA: TGTGCCAGTAGTATAGCGGATAGCACAGATACGCAGTATTTT
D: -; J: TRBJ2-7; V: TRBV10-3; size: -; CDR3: CAISESGESEQYF; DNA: TGTGCCATCAGTGAGTCGGGGGAGAGCGAGCAGTACTTC
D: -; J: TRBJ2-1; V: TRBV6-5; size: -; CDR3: CASSYRRSSYNEQFF; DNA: TGTGCCAGCAGTTACCGGCGGTCCTCCTACAATGAGCAGTTCTTC
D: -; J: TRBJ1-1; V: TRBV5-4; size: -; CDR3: CASSLTVANTEAFF; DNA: TGTGCCAGCAGCTTGACCGTAGCGAACACTGAAGCTTTCTTT
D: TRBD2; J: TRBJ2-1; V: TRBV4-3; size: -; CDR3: CASSRLAGSPYNEQFF; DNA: TGCGCCAGCAGCCGTTTAGCGGGGAGCCCCTACAATGAGCAGTTCTTC
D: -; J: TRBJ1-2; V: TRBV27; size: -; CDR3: CASSLSAGPYGYTF; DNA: TGTGCCAGCAGTTTATCGGCAGGGCCCTATGGCTACACCTTC
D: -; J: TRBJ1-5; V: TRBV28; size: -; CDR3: CASSLGTGSTSNQPQHF; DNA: TGTGCCAGCAGTTTAGGGACCGGGAGTACTAGCAATCAGCCCCAGCATTTT
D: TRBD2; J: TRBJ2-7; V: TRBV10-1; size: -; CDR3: CASSGGSGSYEQYF; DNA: TGCGCCAGCAGCGGGGGTAGCGGGAGCTACGAGCAGTACTTC
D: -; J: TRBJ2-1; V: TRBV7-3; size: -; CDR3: CASSLSVGGGEQFF; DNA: TGTGCCAGCAGCTTATCGGTGGGAGGGGGTGAGCAGTTCTTC
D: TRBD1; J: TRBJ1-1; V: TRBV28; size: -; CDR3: CASGTPTGRGTEAFF; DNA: TGTGCCAGCGGAACGCCGACAGGGAGGGGCACTGAAGCTTTCTTT
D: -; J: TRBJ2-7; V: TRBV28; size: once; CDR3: CASSTTSKAPSYEQYF; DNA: TGTGCCAGCAGCACTACCAGCAAGGCCCCCTCCTACGAGCAGTACTTC
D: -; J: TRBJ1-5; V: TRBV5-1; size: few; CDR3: CASSLGTESNQPQHF; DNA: TGCGCCAGCAGCTTGGGGACAGAGAGCAATCAGCCCCAGCATTTT
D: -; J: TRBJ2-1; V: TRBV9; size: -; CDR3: CASSVGSYNEQFF; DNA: TGTGCCAGCAGCGTAGGCAGCTACAATGAGCAGTTCTTC
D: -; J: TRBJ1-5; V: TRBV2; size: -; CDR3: CASSLNQPQHF; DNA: TGTGCCAGCAGCCTGAATCAGCCCCAGCATTTT
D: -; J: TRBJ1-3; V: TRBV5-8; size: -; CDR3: CASSSEAGDF; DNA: TGTGCCAGCAGCTCGGAGGCGGGAGATTTT